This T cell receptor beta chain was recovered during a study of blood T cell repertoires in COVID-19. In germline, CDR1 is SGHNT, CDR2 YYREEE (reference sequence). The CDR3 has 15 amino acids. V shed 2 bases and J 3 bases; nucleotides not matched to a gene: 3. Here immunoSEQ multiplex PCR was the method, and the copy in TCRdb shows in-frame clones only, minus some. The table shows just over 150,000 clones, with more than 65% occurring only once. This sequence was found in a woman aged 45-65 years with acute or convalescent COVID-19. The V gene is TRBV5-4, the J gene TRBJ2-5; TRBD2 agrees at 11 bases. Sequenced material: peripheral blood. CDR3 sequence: CASSFETSGEETQYF. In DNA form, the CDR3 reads TGTGCCAGCAGCTTCGAGACTAGCGGGGAAGAGACCCAGTACTTC.